This T cell receptor (beta chain) appears in the sequencing data of a study of T cells in Graves' hyperthyroidism and ophthalmopathy. Looking at the study overall: At the time of initial diagnosis and before any treatment, peripheral blood was collected.

General observations from the study: Most thyroid clonotypes expanded above 0.001 were also detected in blood.

For this clonotype: Its antigen is unidentified.

Trimming removed 6 bases from V and 3 bases from J; junction bases left unmatched: 9. This CDR3 spans 15 amino acids. The germline CDR1 and CDR2 sequences are KGHSH and LQKENI. RNA transcripts provided the source from which TCR beta CDR3 regions were amplified. Initially, a first-round RT-PCR of the TCR CDR3 employed the HTBI primer set. Each CDR3 protein is one row after TCRdb ran MiXCR on the multiplex PCR reads. The sample has 330,000 or so distinct CDR3 sequences, approximately 18% seen once; the top ten hold just under 40%. The specimen sequenced was blood. This chain links TRBV18 with TRBJ2-7; 9 bases map to TRBD2. This TCR was recovered from a man aged 45-60 years with Graves' ophthalmopathy. The CDR3 sequence is CASSVGLARDYEQYF. CDR3 sequence (DNA): TGTGCCAGCTCCGTCGGACTAGCGAGGGACTACGAGCAGTACTTC.